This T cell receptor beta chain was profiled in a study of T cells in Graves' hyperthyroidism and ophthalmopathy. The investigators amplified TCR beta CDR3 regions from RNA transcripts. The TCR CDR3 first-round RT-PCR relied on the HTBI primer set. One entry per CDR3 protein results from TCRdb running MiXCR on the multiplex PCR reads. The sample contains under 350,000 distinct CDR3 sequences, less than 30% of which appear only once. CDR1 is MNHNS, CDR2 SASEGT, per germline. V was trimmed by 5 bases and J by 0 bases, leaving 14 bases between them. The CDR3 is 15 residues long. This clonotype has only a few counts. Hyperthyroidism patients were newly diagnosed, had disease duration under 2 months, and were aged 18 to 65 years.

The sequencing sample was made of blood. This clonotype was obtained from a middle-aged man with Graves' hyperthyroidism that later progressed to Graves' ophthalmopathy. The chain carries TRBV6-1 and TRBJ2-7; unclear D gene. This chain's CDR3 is CASSPHRTLSYEQYF. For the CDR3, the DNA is TGTGCCAGCAGTCCTCACCGGACCCTCTCCTACGAGCAGTACTTC.